This T cell receptor beta chain was obtained from a study of T cells in Graves' hyperthyroidism and ophthalmopathy (dated by TCRdb to the late 2010s). With regard to the full study: Peripheral blood samples were taken at the time of initial diagnosis, prior to any treatment. A discovery cohort of about 95 patients, about 40 with Graves' ophthalmopathy and more than 55 with stable Graves' hyperthyroidism, was used to find distinguishing TCR V-J signatures. In addition, the study compared T-cell repertoires in thyroid tissue and in blood from 6 or 7 Graves' hyperthyroidism patients. Whether ophthalmopathy could be predicted prospectively was tested in an independent validation cohort made up of approximately 19 hyperthyroidism patients plus 17 patients who later progressed to ophthalmopathy. The approximately 95 discovery patients were divided at random into training and test sets in a 7:3 ratio. After blood sampling, hyperthyroidism patients were treated with methimazole at a starting dose of 30 mg daily, and ophthalmopathy patients were treated with high-dose intravenous methylprednisolone. The paper describes TCR Vbeta CDR3 sequencing of around 130 peripheral blood samples, made up of under 50 ophthalmopathy patients, approximately 73 hyperthyroidism patients and roughly 17 progressor patients.

The CDR3 spans 13 residues, from the cysteine through the phenylalanine. This entry keeps only the CDR3 DNA: 39 bases, framed from base 1. V lost 2 bases and J lost 5 bases; the stretch between them is 7 bases long. CDR1 and CDR2 (SGHNT, YENEEA) derive from the germline V gene. This clonotype was seen ten or more times. This receptor's antigen is unknown. One base away there is no much larger clone; base qualities are not given. The TCR beta CDR3 regions were amplified from the RNA transcripts. A first-round RT-PCR of the TCR CDR3 used the HTBI primer set with the Qiagen OneStep RT-PCR kit. Libraries were constructed in a second round of multiplex PCR, after which size selection and purification were carried out. Sequencing of the libraries was done on an Illumina HiSeq2000 using paired-end 100 bp reads. Turning to the authors' computational methods: SOAPnuke was used to process the raw data, throwing out any read that contained adapters or uncalled bases, had a mean Phred below 15, or lacked an exact constant-primer or identifier match. High-quality paired reads were merged with COPE v1.2.5, and unique nucleotide sequences were defined as clonotypes. MiTCR v1.1 was used to align the clonotypes against IMGT TRBV, TRBD and TRBJ reference segments. The analysis was restricted to V-J combinations with a frequency above 0.0001, which together covered 99% to 99.2% of the repertoires. A TCS score was defined as the ratio between F50 (clonal expansion) and ExV (chaos), using BLOSUM62-based TCRdist between CDR3 peptides within each V-J. Welch's t-statistics and random forest reduced 500 to 650 V-J features to 10 to 15, which were used in a naive Bayes classifier (R e1071). TCRdb cleaned the public reads at Q25 with fastp, built clones with MiXCR and kept in-frame beta chains. Here each entry gathers all rows of one CDR3 protein and keeps the most common genes and DNA. TCRdb, rather than the study authors, made the V and J calls. Recorded for this sample are fewer than 600,000 distinct CDR3 sequences; 14% of them occurred a single time. The ten largest clones represent approximately 13% of the sample.

Graves' hyperthyroidism was defined as stable when no progression to ophthalmopathy occurred over 18 months of follow-up. Hyperthyroidism patients were aged 18 to 65 years and newly diagnosed, with disease duration of less than 2 months. The study excluded patients with uncontrolled infections, other autoimmune diseases, pregnancy or lactation. Diagnoses were established on the basis of clinical symptoms, serum thyroxine and TRAb, thyroid ultrasound, and orbital computed tomography. PBMCs were separated from under 12 ml of fresh peripheral blood using Ficoll-Paque density gradient centrifugation. Total RNA was extracted with Trizol reagent, and quality was checked on an Agilent 2100 Bioanalyzer. Overall study outcomes, separate from this receptor: A model built on a 13 V-J signature distinguished ophthalmopathy from stable hyperthyroidism, reaching 85% to 90% sensitivity and around 82% specificity in cross-validation and 80%/75% in testing. Sample size was not statistically predetermined, and investigators were not blinded to group allocation. Most expanded thyroid clonotypes (frequency above 0.001) were also found in blood, which suggests that blood repertoires may mirror thyroid immune responses. In validation, progression to ophthalmopathy was predicted by the model with about 70% sensitivity and 72% to 80% specificity, a median of about 6 months before onset.

The receptor chain draws on TRBV11-3 and TRBJ2-1; the D gene lacks a confident call. The TCR comes from a woman between 35 and 50 years old with Graves' hyperthyroidism. Material for sequencing was blood. CDR3 loop: CASSLLVHNEQFF. The DNA is TGTGCCAGCAGCTTACTCGTTCACAATGAGCAGTTCTTC.